These 18 T cell receptor beta chains were sequenced from one sample in a study of T cell responses to AZD1222 COVID-19 vaccine. Here immunoSEQ multiplex PCR was the method, and the copy in TCRdb shows in-frame clones only, minus some. The sample holds 150,000 to 200,000 clones; under 95% are singletons and the top ten take roughly 1.4%. The starting material was peripheral blood, obtained 28 days after the second AZD1222 dose. Receptors originate from an adult who received the AZD1222 COVID-19 vaccine.

About this clone: Other DNA sequences of this sample code for an identical CDR3. The chain carries TRBV30 and TRBJ1-5; D not resolved. The CDR3 runs 13 residues. The ends were cut back, 0 bases at V and 4 bases at J, with 7 bases in the middle. The germline CDR1 and CDR2 sequences are GTSNPN and SVGIG (reference sequence). CDR3 DNA sequence: TGTGCCTGGAGTGTACGAGGGAATCAGCCCCAGCATTTT. The encoded protein is CAWSVRGNQPQHF.

The sample holds one count of this clone. The chain combines TRBV6-6 with TRBJ2-7; D uncertain. This CDR3 contains 11 residues. Trimming stripped 0 bases from V and 7 bases from J, with 4 bases between. Germline CDR1 MNHNY, CDR2 SVGAGI (reference sequence). CDR3 bases: TGTGCCAGCAGTTACTCGAATGAGCAGTACTTC. Translation: CASSYSNEQYF.

In its sample, this clone was seen a few times. The genes are TRBV4-1 and TRBJ2-7; D might be TRBD1 (6 bases). The germline CDR1 and CDR2 sequences are MGHRA and YSYEKL. There are 15 residues in the CDR3. V was trimmed by 8 bases and J by 3 bases, leaving 20 bases between them. CDR3 residues: CASRPTAGAVYEQYF. CDR3 in DNA: TGCGCCAGCCGACCGACCGCAGGGGCGGTCTACGAGCAGTACTTC.

This chain joins TRBV7-9 and TRBJ1-1; 7 nucleotides match TRBD1. The germline V gene has CDR1 SEHNR and CDR2 FQNEAQ (reference sequence). V shed 1 base and J 0 bases; nucleotides not matched to a gene: 8. This CDR3 spans 17 amino acids. CDR3 sequence reads: CASSLDYQGVMNTEAFF. The CDR3 DNA follows: TGTGCCAGCAGCTTAGATTACCAGGGGGTCATGAACACTGAAGCTTTCTTT.

The genes are TRBV7-6 and TRBJ2-7; D is possibly TRBD2 (5 bases). The CDR3 consists of 14 residues. Germline loops: CDR1 SGHVS, CDR2 FNYEAQ. Deletions cut 1 base from V and 0 bases from J, with 7 bases between. CDR3 loop: CASSLGGNSYEQYF. As DNA, the CDR3 is TGTGCCAGCAGCTTAGGAGGGAACTCCTACGAGCAGTACTTC.

The chain links TRBV30 to TRBJ1-2; D possibly corresponds to TRBD1 (5 bases). The CDR3 contains 13 residues. Trimming took off 1 base at V and 6 bases at J, with 12 bases between the two ends. From germline, CDR1 is GTSNPN and CDR2 SVGIG (reference sequence). CDR3 sequence: CAWSAGQGDGYTF. CDR3 DNA: TGTGCCTGGAGTGCTGGGCAGGGCGATGGCTACACCTTC.

The chain employs TRBV15 and TRBJ1-1, with a possible D match to TRBD1 (5 bases). The V gene's germline CDR1 is LNHNV and CDR2 YYDKDF (reference sequence). V lost 5 bases, J lost 6 bases, and 13 bases lay in between. CDR3 length: 13 residues. CDR3 sequence reads: CATSGMRGPEAFF. The CDR3 nucleotides read TGTGCCACCAGCGGGATGAGGGGCCCTGAAGCTTTCTTT.

This clone was detected only a few times. The chain is built from TRBV30 and TRBJ2-2; the match to TRBD1 covers 7 bases. J gave up 4 bases and V 5 bases, and 10 bases lay outside the gene matches. The length of the CDR3 is 15 residues. Germline V lookup: CDR1 GTSNPN, CDR2 SVGIG (reference sequence). CDR3 loop: CAWPRDSVGTGELFF. CDR3 in DNA: TGTGCCTGGCCCCGGGACAGCGTAGGCACCGGGGAGCTGTTTTTT.

The chain recombines TRBV4-1 with TRBJ2-7, with 8 positions matching TRBD1. The junction had 8 bases not matched to a gene; V was cut back by 1 base and J by 6 bases. In germline, CDR1 is MGHRA, CDR2 YSYEKL. This CDR3 has 15 amino acids. The CDR3 loop is CASSQAVQGAGEQYF. The DNA of the CDR3 is TGCGCCAGCAGCCAAGCAGTCCAGGGGGCCGGCGAGCAGTACTTC.

The chain recombines TRBV19 with TRBJ2-7; 10 nucleotides match TRBD2. Germline V gene lookup returns CDR1 LNHDA and CDR2 SQIVND (reference sequence). The CDR3 sequence is 15 residues long. Trimming at V came to 3 bases and at J to 3 bases, leaving 5 bases not matched to a gene. The CDR3 coding sequence is TGTGCCAGTAGTATTGCGCTAGCGGGAGACTACGAGCAGTACTTC. Translated, it gives CASSIALAGDYEQYF.

The chain couples TRBV6-5 to TRBJ2-7; 8 positions agree with TRBD1. V dropped 5 bases and J dropped 5; count of bases not matched to a gene: 8. CDR3 length: 14 amino acids. Germline-derived CDR1 and CDR2 are MNHEY and SVGAGI. CDR3 protein: CASSHRGWGHEQYF. CDR3 bases: TGTGCCAGCAGTCACAGGGGGTGGGGACACGAGCAGTACTTC.

The chain combines TRBV5-1 with TRBJ2-7; 9 bases line up with TRBD1. CDR1 SGHRS and CDR2 YFSETQ come from the germline V gene. The CDR3 totals 15 residues. V gave up 7 bases and J gave up 6 bases; unmatched junction bases: 14. As DNA, the CDR3 is TGCGCCAGCGGCGAAAGGGGACAGGGATTAGTCGAGCAGTACTTC. This translates into CASGERGQGLVEQYF.

This clone was recorded only once. The chain joins TRBV4-3 to TRBJ1-6; D is perhaps TRBD1 (5 bases). V dropped 2 bases and J dropped 5 bases, with 13 bases sitting between them. Looked up from germline, CDR1 is LGHNA and CDR2 is YSLEER. The CDR3 has 16 amino acids. CDR3 loop: CASSQYTGVNNSPLHF. The CDR3 DNA sequence: TGCGCCAGCAGCCAATACACGGGGGTTAATAATTCACCCCTCCACTTT.

The chain combines TRBV28 with TRBJ1-2, with D perhaps TRBD1 (5 bases). Trimming pared 3 bases from V and 5 bases from J, leaving 13 bases between. The CDR3 is 14 residues long. Germline V gene sequence: CDR1 MDHEN, CDR2 SYDVKM. Written as DNA, the CDR3 is TGTGCCAGCAGTTTGCGGGGCGCCCTTTATGGCTACACCTTC. Its protein is CASSLRGALYGYTF.

The J gene is TRBJ2-1, the V gene TRBV5-3; 8 nucleotides match TRBD2. TRBV5-3 is designated an ORF whose function remains uncertain. Unmatched junction bases numbered 22, after V lost 4 bases and J lost 10 bases. The CDR3 spans 18 residues. The CDR3 loop reads CARSAPPNGGRPPWEQFF. As DNA, the CDR3 is TGTGCCAGAAGCGCCCCTCCTAATGGCGGGAGGCCTCCCTGGGAGCAGTTCTTC.

V gene TRBV2 combines with J gene TRBJ2-1, with 8 nucleotides matching TRBD2. Germline CDR1 is SNHLY and CDR2 is FYNNEI. This CDR3 contains 15 residues. The J segment lost 10 bases and the V segment lost 10 bases, leaving 18 bases of the junction unmatched. CDR3 in amino acids: CATLGLAGSLREQFF. Written as DNA, the CDR3 is TGTGCCACCCTGGGCCTAGCGGGTTCGCTTAGGGAGCAGTTCTTC.

The chain is built from TRBV19 and TRBJ1-2; D is undetermined. CDR3 length: 13 residues. V was pared by 7 bases and J by 4 bases, with 13 bases between. Germline CDR1 reads LNHDA; CDR2 reads SQIVND (reference sequence). CDR3: CASTLVGTYGYTF. In DNA form, the CDR3 reads TGTGCCAGTACCCTCGTGGGAACCTATGGCTACACCTTC.

The genes are TRBV2 and TRBJ1-5; D gene ambiguous. The germline CDR1 and CDR2 sequences are SNHLY and FYNNEI. Trimming took off 7 bases at V and 1 base at J, with 5 bases between the two ends. There are 12 residues in the CDR3. The CDR3 reads CASTQSNQPQHF. CDR3 DNA: TGTGCCAGCACGCAGAGCAATCAGCCCCAGCATTTT.